This T cell receptor (beta chain) derives from a study of blood T cell repertoires in COVID-19. In terms of age and location, participants ranged from about 18 to 90 years and lived in about two dozen US areas. The sample holds a few counts of this clone. Produced via immunoSEQ multiplex PCR; TCRdb's table is partial and in-frame only. The table has around 200,000 clones, more than 80% seen once. The CDR3 is made up of 15 amino acids. The germline V gene has CDR1 SNHLY and CDR2 FYNNEI. J gave up 4 bases and V 6 bases, and 10 bases lay outside the gene matches. Sequenced sample: PBMCs or T cells enriched from blood (not recorded which). The receptor was isolated from a middle-aged woman with acute COVID-19. J is TRBJ1-2 and V is TRBV2; 8 bases align to TRBD1. The CDR3 loop reads CASRSPDRGTYGYTF. CDR3 sequence (DNA): TGTGCCAGCAGGAGTCCTGACAGGGGCACCTATGGCTACACCTTC.